The entry below describes one TCR beta chain. Its cognate antigen is unknown. Researchers set a sequencing depth target of 1 in 200,000 to 1 in 1 million T cells. Libraries were prepared by immunoSEQ multiplex PCR; TCRdb keeps only in-frame clonotypes and omits some of them. Counted here are roughly 250,000 clones, less than 75% occurring once; the ten biggest clones make up roughly 15%. These data are taken from a study of cytotoxic CD8 clonotypes in ibrutinib-treated CLL. Broader study findings: Circulating CD8+ T-cell counts were tracked by baseline clonality, which exceeded that of age-matched healthy donors. Clonality rose at ibrutinib response, held steady in sustained remission, and fell toward baseline at progression. Contraction or stability on treatment was seen for public clonotypes, which were uncommon.

With 2 bases clipped from V and 3 bases from J, the junction kept 4 bases outside the gene matches. CDR1 and CDR2 (germline): SQVTM, ANQGSEA. This CDR3 contains 14 residues. The V call is TRBV29-1, the J call TRBJ2-7; 10 bases map to TRBD2. The TCR was taken from a human donor with chronic lymphocytic leukemia. The sample consisted of PBMCs, taken after 24 months of ibrutinib treatment. CDR3 in DNA: TGCAGCGTTGAACTAGCGGGAGTTGACTACGAGCAGTACTTC. Protein product: CSVELAGVDYEQYF.